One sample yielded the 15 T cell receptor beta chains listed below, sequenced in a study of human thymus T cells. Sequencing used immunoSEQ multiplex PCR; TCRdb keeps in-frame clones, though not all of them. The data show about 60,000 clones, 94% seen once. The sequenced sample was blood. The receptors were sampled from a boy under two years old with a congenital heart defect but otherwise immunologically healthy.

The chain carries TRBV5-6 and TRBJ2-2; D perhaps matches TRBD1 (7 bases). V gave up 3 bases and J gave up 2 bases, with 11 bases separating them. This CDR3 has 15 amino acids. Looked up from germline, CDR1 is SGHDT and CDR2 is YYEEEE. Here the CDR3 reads CASSWGDRNTGELFF. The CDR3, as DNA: TGTGCCAGCAGCTGGGGGGACAGAAACACCGGGGAGCTGTTTTTT.

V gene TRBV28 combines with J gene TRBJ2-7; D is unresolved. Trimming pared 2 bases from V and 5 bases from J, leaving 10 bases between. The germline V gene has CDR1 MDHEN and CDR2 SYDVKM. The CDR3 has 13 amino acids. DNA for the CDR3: TGTGCCAGCAGTTTACCCGATAGGGACGAGCAGTACTTC. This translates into CASSLPDRDEQYF.

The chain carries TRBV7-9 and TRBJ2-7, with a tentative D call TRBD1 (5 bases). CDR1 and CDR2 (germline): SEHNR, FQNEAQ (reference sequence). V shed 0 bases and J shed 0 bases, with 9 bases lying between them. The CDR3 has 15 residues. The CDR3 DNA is TGTGCCAGCAGCTTAGCGGATGACAGCTCCTACGAGCAGTACTTC. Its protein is CASSLADDSSYEQYF.

Written as DNA, the CDR3 is TGTGCCAGCAGCGTAGCCCCCCTTACCGGGACGGTGAACACTGAAGCTTTCTTT. Translated, it gives CASSVAPLTGTVNTEAFF. V is TRBV9 and J is TRBJ1-1; D possibly corresponds to TRBD1 (5 bases). The CDR3 has 18 residues. Germline assignment: CDR1 SGDLS and CDR2 YYNGEE. Trimming took 0 bases from V and 0 from J, leaving 18 bases between them.

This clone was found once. The CDR3 protein is CASSSRQGTSYEQYF. DNA of the CDR3: TGTGCCAGCAGCTCCAGACAGGGAACGTCCTACGAGCAGTACTTC. The rearrangement joins TRBV9 to TRBJ2-7, with 7 bases lining up with TRBD1. The germline CDR1 and CDR2 sequences are SGDLS and YYNGEE. The CDR3 covers 15 residues. The junction had 8 bases not matched to a gene; V was cut back by 4 bases and J by 1 base. Supplemented by reference TRBV9 and TRBJ2-7, the full variable domain reads DSGVTQTPKHLITATGQRVTLRCSPRSGDLSVYWYQQSLDQGLQFLIQYYNGEERAKGNILERFSAQQFPDLHSELNLSSLELGDSALYFCASSSRQGTSYEQYFGPGTRLTVT.

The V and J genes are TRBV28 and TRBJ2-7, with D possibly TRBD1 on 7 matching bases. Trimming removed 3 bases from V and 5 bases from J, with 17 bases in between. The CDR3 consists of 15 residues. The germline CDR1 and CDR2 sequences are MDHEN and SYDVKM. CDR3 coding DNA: TGTGCCAGCAGTTTTCCAAGAGCAGGGGGGAACGAGCAGTACTTC. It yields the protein CASSFPRAGGNEQYF. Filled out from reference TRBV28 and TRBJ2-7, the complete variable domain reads DVKVTQSSRYLVKRTGEKVFLECVQDMDHENMFWYRQDPGLGLRLIYFSYDVKMKEKGDIPEGYSVSREKKERFSLILESASTNQTSMYLCASSFPRAGGNEQYFGPGTRLTVT.

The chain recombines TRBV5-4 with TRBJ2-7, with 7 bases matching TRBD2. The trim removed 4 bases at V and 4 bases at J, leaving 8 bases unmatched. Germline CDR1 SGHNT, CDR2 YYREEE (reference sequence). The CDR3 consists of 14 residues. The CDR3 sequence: CASSPWGGEYEQYF. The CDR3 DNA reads TGTGCCAGCAGCCCTTGGGGGGGAGAATACGAGCAGTACTTC.

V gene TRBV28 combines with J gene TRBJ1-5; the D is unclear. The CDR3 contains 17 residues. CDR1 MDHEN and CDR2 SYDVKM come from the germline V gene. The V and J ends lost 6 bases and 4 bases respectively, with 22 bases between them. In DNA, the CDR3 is TGTGCCAGCAGCCCAGCCGCCCTCAGATCCAGGAATCAGCCCCAGCATTTT. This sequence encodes CASSPAALRSRNQPQHF.

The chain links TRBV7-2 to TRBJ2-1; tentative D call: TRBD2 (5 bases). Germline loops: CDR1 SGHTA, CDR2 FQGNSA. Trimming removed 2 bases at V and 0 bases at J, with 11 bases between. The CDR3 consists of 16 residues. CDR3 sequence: CASSLMAGGSYNEQFF. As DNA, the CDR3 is TGTGCCAGCAGCTTAATGGCGGGCGGCTCCTACAATGAGCAGTTCTTC.

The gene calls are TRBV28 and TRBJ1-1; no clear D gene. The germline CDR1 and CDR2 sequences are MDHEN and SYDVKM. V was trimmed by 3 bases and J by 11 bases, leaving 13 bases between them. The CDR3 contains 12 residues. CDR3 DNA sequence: TGTGCCAGCAGTTTTCCCGGGAGCCAGGCTTTCTTT. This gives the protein CASSFPGSQAFF.

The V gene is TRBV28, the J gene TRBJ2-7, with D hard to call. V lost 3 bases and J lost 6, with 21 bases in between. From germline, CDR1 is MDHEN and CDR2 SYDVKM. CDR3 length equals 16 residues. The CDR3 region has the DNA TGTGCCAGCAGTTTGAACCTCGGAGAGTTCGAAGGCGAGCAGTACTTC. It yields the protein CASSLNLGEFEGEQYF.

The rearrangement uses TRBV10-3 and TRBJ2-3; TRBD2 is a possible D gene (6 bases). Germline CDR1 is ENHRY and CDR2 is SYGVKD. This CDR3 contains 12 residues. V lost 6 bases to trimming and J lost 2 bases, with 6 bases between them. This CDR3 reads CAIRDYTDTQYF. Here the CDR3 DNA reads TGTGCCATCAGGGACTACACAGATACGCAGTATTTT.

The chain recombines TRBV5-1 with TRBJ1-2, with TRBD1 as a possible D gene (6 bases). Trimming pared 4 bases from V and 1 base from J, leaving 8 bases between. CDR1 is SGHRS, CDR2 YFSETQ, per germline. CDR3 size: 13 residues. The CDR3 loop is CASSGDNNYGYTF. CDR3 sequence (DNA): TGCGCCAGCAGCGGGGACAATAACTATGGCTACACCTTC.

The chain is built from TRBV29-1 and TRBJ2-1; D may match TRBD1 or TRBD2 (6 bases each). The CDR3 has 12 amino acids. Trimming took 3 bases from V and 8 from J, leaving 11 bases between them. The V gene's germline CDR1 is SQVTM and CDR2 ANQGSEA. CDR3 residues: CSVDRGGDEQFF. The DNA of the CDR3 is TGCAGCGTTGACAGGGGAGGTGATGAGCAGTTCTTC.

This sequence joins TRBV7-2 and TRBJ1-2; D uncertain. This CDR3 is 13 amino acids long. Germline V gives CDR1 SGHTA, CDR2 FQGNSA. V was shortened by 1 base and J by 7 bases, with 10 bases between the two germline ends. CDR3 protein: CASSLDGLGGYTF. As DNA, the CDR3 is TGTGCCAGCAGCTTAGATGGGCTGGGTGGCTACACCTTC.